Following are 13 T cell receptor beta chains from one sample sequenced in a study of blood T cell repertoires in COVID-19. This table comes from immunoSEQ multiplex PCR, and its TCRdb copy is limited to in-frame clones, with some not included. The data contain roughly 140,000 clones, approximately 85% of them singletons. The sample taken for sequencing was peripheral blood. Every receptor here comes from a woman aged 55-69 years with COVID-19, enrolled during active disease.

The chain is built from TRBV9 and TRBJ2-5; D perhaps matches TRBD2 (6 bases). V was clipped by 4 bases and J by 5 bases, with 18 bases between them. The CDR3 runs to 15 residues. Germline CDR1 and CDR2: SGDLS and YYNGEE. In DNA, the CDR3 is TGTGCCAGCAGCCCCGTGGGGGGAGTAGGGGAGACCCAGTACTTC. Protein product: CASSPVGGVGETQYF.

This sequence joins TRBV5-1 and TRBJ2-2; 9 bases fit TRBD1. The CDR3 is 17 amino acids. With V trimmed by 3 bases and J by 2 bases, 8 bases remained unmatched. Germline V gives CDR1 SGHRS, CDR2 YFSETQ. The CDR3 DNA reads TGCGCCAGCAGCTCGAACAGGGGGCTGATAAACACCGGGGAGCTGTTTTTT. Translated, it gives CASSSNRGLINTGELFF.

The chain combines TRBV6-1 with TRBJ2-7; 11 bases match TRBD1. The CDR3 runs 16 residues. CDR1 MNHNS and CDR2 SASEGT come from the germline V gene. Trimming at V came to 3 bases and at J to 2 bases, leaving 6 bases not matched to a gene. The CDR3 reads CASSESWDRGTYEQYF. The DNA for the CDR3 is TGTGCCAGCAGTGAGTCATGGGACAGGGGGACCTACGAGCAGTACTTC.

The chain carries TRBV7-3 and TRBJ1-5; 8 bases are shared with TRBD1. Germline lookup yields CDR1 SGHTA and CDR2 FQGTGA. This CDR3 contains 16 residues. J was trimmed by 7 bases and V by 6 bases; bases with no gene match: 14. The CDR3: CASSYPRQGRGQPQHF. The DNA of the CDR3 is TGTGCCAGCAGTTATCCTCGACAGGGGAGGGGCCAGCCCCAGCATTTT.

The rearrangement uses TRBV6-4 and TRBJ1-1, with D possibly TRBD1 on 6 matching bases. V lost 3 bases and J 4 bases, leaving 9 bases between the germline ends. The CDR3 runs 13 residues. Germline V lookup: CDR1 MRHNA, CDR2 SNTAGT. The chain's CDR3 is CASSEQGSTEAFF. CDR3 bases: TGTGCCAGCAGTGAACAGGGTAGCACTGAAGCTTTCTTT.

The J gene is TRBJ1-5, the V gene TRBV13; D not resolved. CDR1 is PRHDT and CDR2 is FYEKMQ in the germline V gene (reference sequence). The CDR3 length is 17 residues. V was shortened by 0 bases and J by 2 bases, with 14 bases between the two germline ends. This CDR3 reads CASSLGLTQGGNQPQHF. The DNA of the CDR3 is TGTGCCAGCAGCTTAGGGCTTACCCAAGGAGGCAATCAGCCCCAGCATTTT.

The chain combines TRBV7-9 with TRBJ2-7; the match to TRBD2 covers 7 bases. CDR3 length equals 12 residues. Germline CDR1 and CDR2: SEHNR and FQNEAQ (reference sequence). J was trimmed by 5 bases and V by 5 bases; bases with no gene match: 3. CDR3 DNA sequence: TGTGCCAGCAGCCCCCTAGCGGACGAGCAGTACTTC. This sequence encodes CASSPLADEQYF. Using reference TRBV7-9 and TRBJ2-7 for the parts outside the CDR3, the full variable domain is DTGVSQNPRHKITKRGQNVTFRCDPISEHNRLYWYRQTLGQGPEFLTYFQNEAQLEKSRLLSDRFSAERPKGSFSTLEIQRTEQGDSAMYLCASSPLADEQYFGPGTRLTVT.

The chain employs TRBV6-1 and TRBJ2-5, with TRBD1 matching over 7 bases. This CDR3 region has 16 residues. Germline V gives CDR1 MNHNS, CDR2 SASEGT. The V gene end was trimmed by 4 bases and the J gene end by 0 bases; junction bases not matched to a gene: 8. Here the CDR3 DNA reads TGTGCCAGCAGTGCGCTCGGACAGGCCAACCAAGAGACCCAGTACTTC. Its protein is CASSALGQANQETQYF.

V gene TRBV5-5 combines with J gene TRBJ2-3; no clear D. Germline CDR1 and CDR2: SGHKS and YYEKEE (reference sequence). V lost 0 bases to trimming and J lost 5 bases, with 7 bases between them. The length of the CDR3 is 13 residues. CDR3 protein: CASSLASVDTQYF. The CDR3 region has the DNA TGTGCCAGCAGCTTGGCTTCAGTAGATACGCAGTATTTT.

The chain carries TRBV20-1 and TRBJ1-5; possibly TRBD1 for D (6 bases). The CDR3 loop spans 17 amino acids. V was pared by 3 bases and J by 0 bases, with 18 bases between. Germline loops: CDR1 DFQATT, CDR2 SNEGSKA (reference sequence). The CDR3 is CSASFAGGTYSNQPQHF. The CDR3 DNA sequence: TGCAGTGCTAGTTTCGCCGGGGGGACATATAGCAATCAGCCCCAGCATTTT.

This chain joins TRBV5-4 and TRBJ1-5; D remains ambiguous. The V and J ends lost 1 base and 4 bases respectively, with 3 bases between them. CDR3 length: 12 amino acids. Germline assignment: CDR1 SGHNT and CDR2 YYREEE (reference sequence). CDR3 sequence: CASSLPNQPQHF. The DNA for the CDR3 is TGTGCCAGCAGCTTGCCTAATCAGCCCCAGCATTTT.

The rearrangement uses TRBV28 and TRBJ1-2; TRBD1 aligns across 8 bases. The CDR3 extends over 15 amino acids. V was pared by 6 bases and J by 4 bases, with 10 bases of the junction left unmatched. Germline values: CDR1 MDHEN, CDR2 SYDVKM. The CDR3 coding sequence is TGTGCCAGCAGAGCTCCCCCAGGGGGCAGCTATGGCTACACCTTC. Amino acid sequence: CASRAPPGGSYGYTF.

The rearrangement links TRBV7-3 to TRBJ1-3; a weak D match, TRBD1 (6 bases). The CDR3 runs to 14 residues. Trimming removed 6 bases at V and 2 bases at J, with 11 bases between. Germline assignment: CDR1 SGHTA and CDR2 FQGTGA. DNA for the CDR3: TGTGCCAGCAGGTGCAGGGGTCCTGGAAACACCATATATTTT. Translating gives CASRCRGPGNTIYF.